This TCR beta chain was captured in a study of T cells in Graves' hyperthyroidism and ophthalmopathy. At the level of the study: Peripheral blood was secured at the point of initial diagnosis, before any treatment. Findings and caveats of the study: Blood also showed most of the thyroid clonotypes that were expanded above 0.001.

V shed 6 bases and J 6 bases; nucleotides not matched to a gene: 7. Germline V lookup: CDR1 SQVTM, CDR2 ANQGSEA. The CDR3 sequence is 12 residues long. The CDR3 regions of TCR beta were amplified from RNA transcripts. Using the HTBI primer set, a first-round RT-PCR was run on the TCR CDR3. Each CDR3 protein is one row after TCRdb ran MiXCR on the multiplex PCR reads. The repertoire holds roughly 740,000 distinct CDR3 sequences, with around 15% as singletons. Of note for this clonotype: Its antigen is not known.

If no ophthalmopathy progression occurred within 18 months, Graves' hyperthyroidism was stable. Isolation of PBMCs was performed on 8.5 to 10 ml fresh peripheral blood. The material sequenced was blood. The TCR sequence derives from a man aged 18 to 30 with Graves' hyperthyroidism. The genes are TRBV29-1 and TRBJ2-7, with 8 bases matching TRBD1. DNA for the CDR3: TGCAGCGTCAAGGACAGGGAGGTCGAGCAGTACTTC. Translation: CSVKDREVEQYF.